These 20 T cell receptor beta chains were all obtained from the same sample, sequenced in a study of T cell responses to AZD1222 COVID-19 vaccine. The assay was immunoSEQ multiplex PCR, and TCRdb's table has in-frame clones only and misses some. The sample holds more than 85,000 clones, around nine tenths seen once. The sequencing here drew on peripheral blood, taken on day 0 of AZD1222 vaccination. The source of these receptors is an adult in good health.

The rearrangement links TRBV7-8 to TRBJ1-1, with D perhaps TRBD1 (5 bases). Germline V gene lookup returns CDR1 SGHVS and CDR2 FQNEAQ. This CDR3 is 12 amino acids long. Trimming shortened V by 5 bases and J by 10 bases, and 14 bases separated the two germline ends. CDR3 DNA sequence: TGTGCCAGCAGCCCCATGGGGGGGGTAGCTTTCTTT. Encoded protein: CASSPMGGVAFF.

The chain recombines TRBV9 with TRBJ2-7, with 8 bases that match TRBD1. Unmatched junction bases numbered 2, after V lost 0 bases and J lost 0 bases. Germline CDR1 is SGDLS and CDR2 is YYNGEE. The CDR3 contains 15 residues. CDR3 in DNA: TGTGCCAGCAGCGTAGGGACAGGGTTCTCCTACGAGCAGTACTTC. Protein product: CASSVGTGFSYEQYF.

The V and J genes are TRBV6-5 and TRBJ1-4; D uncertain. Trimming left V 7 bases short and J 0 bases short, with 6 bases between. In germline, CDR1 is MNHEY, CDR2 SVGAGI. The CDR3 covers 13 residues. This CDR3 reads CASMSPTNEKLFF. The CDR3 DNA reads as TGTGCCAGCATGAGCCCAACTAATGAAAAACTGTTTTTT.

The chain uses TRBV10-3 and TRBJ1-2; D call uncertain. The germline V gene encodes CDR1 ENHRY and CDR2 SYGVKD. The length of the CDR3 is 12 residues. V was shortened by 2 bases and J by 4 bases, with 5 bases between the two germline ends. The CDR3 DNA follows: TGTGCCATCAGTGAGGCAAGCTATGGCTACACCTTC. It yields the protein CAISEASYGYTF.

The chain is built from TRBV6-1 and TRBJ2-1; 12 bases map to TRBD2. CDR3 size: 17 residues. The germline CDR1 and CDR2 sequences are MNHNS and SASEGT. Germline trimming cut 4 bases from V and 3 bases from J; bases unmatched to any gene: 7. CDR3 protein: CASSVGLAGTLYNEQFF. Written as DNA, the CDR3 is TGTGCCAGCAGTGTCGGACTAGCGGGGACCCTCTACAATGAGCAGTTCTTC.

This chain uses TRBV19 with TRBJ2-3; 9 bases are shared with TRBD2. The CDR3 sequence is 14 residues long. CDR1 is LNHDA and CDR2 is SQIVND in the germline V gene (reference sequence). V lost 5 bases and J lost 4; bases outside the gene matches: 4. For the CDR3, the DNA is TGTGCCAGTAGTGGCCTAGCGGGGCCAGATACGCAGTATTTT. Translating gives CASSGLAGPDTQYF.

This chain joins TRBV7-8 and TRBJ2-2, with 9 bases identical to TRBD1. CDR1 and CDR2 from the germline V gene are SGHVS and FQNEAQ. This CDR3 is 20 amino acids long. J lost 6 bases, V lost 5 bases, and 22 bases had no gene match. CDR3 sequence: CASSPTDGTGYSVGSGELFF. The CDR3 bases are TGTGCCAGCAGCCCGACGGACGGGACAGGGTATTCGGTGGGATCCGGGGAGCTGTTTTTT.

The gene calls are TRBV27 and TRBJ1-2; D remains unclear. This CDR3 contains 20 residues. Germline assignment: CDR1 MNHEY and CDR2 SMNVEV (reference sequence). Trimming left V 6 bases short and J 1 base short, with 30 bases between. Here the CDR3 reads CASSPRGVADSQVFNYGYTF. In DNA, the CDR3 is TGTGCCAGCAGCCCAAGAGGAGTGGCGGACTCGCAGGTGTTTAACTATGGCTACACCTTC.

The CDR3, as DNA: TGTGCCAGCAGCCAGCCGCCGACTAACACTGAAGCTTTCTTT. Its translation is CASSQPPTNTEAFF. This sequence joins TRBV6-6 and TRBJ1-1; no definite D call. CDR3 length: 14 residues. The germline V and J ends were trimmed by 6 bases and 2 bases, with 13 bases remaining between them. CDR1 and CDR2 from the germline V gene are MNHNY and SVGAGI (reference sequence).

The V gene is TRBV10-3, the J gene TRBJ2-1, with 7 bases fitting TRBD1. Germline assignment: CDR1 ENHRY and CDR2 SYGVKD. V was clipped by 8 bases and J by 3 bases; unmatched bases: 10. The CDR3 spans 15 residues. CDR3 region: CAILDGGQLYNEQFF. CDR3 sequence (DNA): TGTGCCATCCTAGATGGGGGACAGCTCTACAATGAGCAGTTCTTC.

This sequence joins TRBV19 and TRBJ1-2, with 7 bases aligning to TRBD1. V lost 4 bases to trimming and J lost 4 bases; unmatched junction nucleotides: 18. Germline V CDR1 and CDR2: LNHDA, SQIVND (reference sequence). CDR3 length: 18 amino acids. The CDR3 DNA sequence: TGTGCCAGTAGTAAGCCCCTGGGGACAGCTTCCCGGAGCTATGGCTACACCTTC. As protein: CASSKPLGTASRSYGYTF. The entire variable domain, with the rest obtained from reference TRBV19 and TRBJ1-2, is as follows: DGGITQSPKYLFRKEGQNVTLSCEQNLNHDAMYWYRQDPGQGLRLIYYSQIVNDFQKGDIAEGYSVSREKKESFPLTVTSAQKNPTAFYLCASSKPLGTASRSYGYTFGSGTRLTVV.

The chain carries TRBV28 and TRBJ1-5, with TRBD1 matching over 11 bases. Germline V gene sequence: CDR1 MDHEN, CDR2 SYDVKM. The CDR3 spans 14 residues. Germline trimming cut 6 bases from V and 6 bases from J; bases unmatched to any gene: 4. The CDR3 DNA is TGTGCCAGCAGACGAGGGACAGGGGGTCAGCCCCAGCATTTT. Protein sequence: CASRRGTGGQPQHF.

The J gene is TRBJ1-6, the V gene TRBV7-2, with 7 nucleotides matching TRBD1. Trimming removed 6 bases from V and 10 bases from J; junction bases left unmatched: 9. This CDR3 has 14 amino acids. CDR1 SGHTA and CDR2 FQGNSA come from the germline V gene. CDR3 coding DNA: TGTGCCAGCAGTTTGGACAGGATGGGCTCACCCCTCCACTTT. It translates to CASSLDRMGSPLHF.

Only one count was recorded for this clone. The chain has TRBV2 and TRBJ1-5, with 9 bases fitting TRBD1. Germline V CDR1 and CDR2: SNHLY, FYNNEI. Germline trimming cut 7 bases from V and 6 bases from J; bases unmatched to any gene: 4. The CDR3 sequence is 13 residues long. The CDR3: CASNTGGVQPQHF. In DNA form, the CDR3 reads TGTGCCAGCAACACAGGGGGCGTTCAGCCCCAGCATTTT. The full variable domain, its missing parts supplied by reference TRBV2 and TRBJ1-5, is EPEVTQTPSHQVTQMGQEVILRCVPISNHLYFYWYRQILGQKVEFLVSFYNNEISEKSEIFDDQFSVERPDGSNFTLKIRSTKLEDSAMYFCASNTGGVQPQHFGDGTRLSIL.

This chain connects TRBV4-3 to TRBJ1-1, with 7 bases that match TRBD1. The CDR3 sequence is 15 residues long. V trimming: 1 base; J trimming: 1 base; junction bases outside the gene matches: 3. The germline CDR1 and CDR2 sequences are LGHNA and YSLEER. The CDR3 protein is CASSQVGTANTEAFF. Written as DNA, the CDR3 is TGCGCCAGCAGCCAAGTAGGGACAGCGAACACTGAAGCTTTCTTT.

A word on this clone: One end of the junction is discordant with germline, which a read error may explain. V and J are TRBV7-2 and TRBJ2-3, with 9 bases lining up with TRBD2. CDR3 length: 15 amino acids. The germline V gene has CDR1 SGHTA and CDR2 FQGNSA. The CDR3 here is CASSVAGVLTDTQYF. The DNA for the CDR3 is TGTGCCAGCAGCGTAGCGGGGGTTCTCACAGATACGCAGTATTTT.

The V gene is TRBV11-2, the J gene TRBJ1-1; D not resolved. Germline V gene lookup returns CDR1 SGHAT and CDR2 FQNNGV. Trimming took off 1 base at V and 2 bases at J, with 14 bases between the two ends. CDR3 length: 16 amino acids. CDR3 DNA sequence: TGTGCCAGCAGCTTAGTACGTGTCAGGACCAACACTGAAGCTTTCTTT. This codes for CASSLVRVRTNTEAFF.

This chain connects TRBV7-6 to TRBJ1-2; perhaps TRBD1 as D (6 bases). The CDR3 covers 17 residues. Trimming removed 2 bases at V and 5 bases at J, with 21 bases between. Germline V gene sequence: CDR1 SGHVS, CDR2 FNYEAQ. CDR3 DNA: TGTGCCAGCAGCTTAACAGGGTCTAGTCCAGGCGGTTATGGCTACACCTTC. Protein product: CASSLTGSSPGGYGYTF.

The chain joins TRBV7-2 to TRBJ1-2; 7 bases agree with TRBD1. Trimming took 2 bases from V and 3 from J; bases not matched to a gene: 6. The CDR3 extends over 15 amino acids. From germline, CDR1 is SGHTA and CDR2 FQGNSA. Written as DNA, the CDR3 is TGTGCCAGCAGCTTACGACAGGGTCGGGACTATGGCTACACCTTC. It codes for CASSLRQGRDYGYTF.

V and J are TRBV14 and TRBJ1-2, with D perhaps matching TRBD1 (5 bases). Trimming took off 2 bases at V and 8 bases at J, with 9 bases between the two ends. The CDR3 is made up of 12 amino acids. The germline CDR1 and CDR2 sequences are SGHDN and FVKESK. In nucleotides, the CDR3 is TGTGCCAGCAGCCAACAGGGATGGGGCTACACCTTC. Amino acid sequence: CASSQQGWGYTF.